This T cell receptor beta chain originates from a study of CD8+ T cells in alopecia areata. As the sequencing template, cDNA was produced by extracting RNA and reverse transcribing it. Assay: immunoSEQ multiplex PCR; the TCRdb copy retains only in-frame clones and omits some. The top ten clones hold about 3.5% of a sample with approximately 200,000 clones, around 56% of them seen once. The treatment was: oral pan-JAK inhibitor, 5-10 mg twice daily. The receptor was derived from a human donor with alopecia areata. Here the sequenced sample was CD4+ T cells sorted from blood, taken at week 4, from a patient treated with tofacitinib.

The CDR3 loop is CASSEDRGSGETQYF. CDR3 sequence (DNA): TGTGCCAGCAGTGAGGACAGGGGGTCTGGAGAGACCCAGTACTTC. The chain links TRBV2 to TRBJ2-5; TRBD1 matches 10 bases. V gave up 3 bases and J gave up 4 bases; unmatched junction bases: 5. Germline V CDR1 and CDR2: SNHLY, FYNNEI. This CDR3 contains 15 residues.